The 7 T cell receptor beta chains in this list originate from one sample, sequenced in a study of OX40 agonist ivuxolimab in advanced cancers. Libraries were prepared by immunoSEQ multiplex PCR; TCRdb keeps only in-frame clonotypes and omits some of them. In the table there are about 56,000 clones, approximately 91% of which are singletons. The material was CD4+ or CD8+ T cells sorted from blood, obtained in a trial of the OX40 agonist ivuxolimab. The receptors here all came from an adult with an advanced solid tumor such as melanoma, head and neck, liver or kidney cancer.

The V call is TRBV28, the J call TRBJ2-7; 9 nucleotides agree with TRBD1. The CDR3 length is 14 residues. Germline V gives CDR1 MDHEN, CDR2 SYDVKM. The junction had 8 bases not matched to a gene; V was cut back by 8 bases and J by 3 bases. The DNA for the CDR3 is TGTGCCAGCGAGGGGGTGACAGGGGGCTACGAGCAGTACTTC. Translated, it gives CASEGVTGGYEQYF.

V and J are TRBV9 and TRBJ2-3; weak D call: TRBD2 (6 bases). CDR1 and CDR2 from the germline V gene are SGDLS and YYNGEE. The CDR3 has 15 residues. Deletions cut 0 bases from V and 2 bases from J, with 10 bases between. The CDR3 nucleotides read TGTGCCAGCAGCGTAGAAGGAGGGACCACAGATACGCAGTATTTT. It translates to CASSVEGGTTDTQYF.

V gene TRBV5-1 combines with J gene TRBJ2-3; TRBD2 aligns across 13 bases. CDR1 is SGHRS and CDR2 is YFSETQ in the germline V gene. The CDR3 is 17 amino acids. With V trimmed by 3 bases and J by 0 bases, 4 bases remained unmatched. This CDR3 is CASSSGTSGTSTDTQYF. The CDR3, as DNA: TGCGCCAGCAGCTCCGGGACTAGCGGGACTAGCACAGATACGCAGTATTTT.

Regarding this clone: The sample contains more than one DNA sequence encoding this CDR3. V gene TRBV28 combines with J gene TRBJ2-3; 12 bases match TRBD2. The CDR3 extends over 16 amino acids. From germline, CDR1 is MDHEN and CDR2 SYDVKM. Trimming removed 6 bases from V and 0 bases from J; junction bases left unmatched: 4. CDR3 loop: CASSPLAGGSTDTQYF. The CDR3 DNA follows: TGTGCCAGCAGCCCCCTAGCGGGAGGGAGCACAGATACGCAGTATTTT. The full variable domain, completed using reference TRBV28 and TRBJ2-3, is DVKVTQSSRYLVKRTGEKVFLECVQDMDHENMFWYRQDPGLGLRLIYFSYDVKMKEKGDIPEGYSVSREKKERFSLILESASTNQTSMYLCASSPLAGGSTDTQYFGPGTRLTVL.

The chain has TRBV9 and TRBJ2-7; 11 bases are a match to TRBD2. V was clipped by 5 bases and J by 3 bases; unmatched bases: 7. Per germline, CDR1 SGDLS and CDR2 YYNGEE. The CDR3 has 15 residues. CDR3 nucleotides: TGTGCCAGCAGTCCCCGACTAGCGGGAAACTACGAGCAGTACTTC. Translated: CASSPRLAGNYEQYF.

The rearrangement joins TRBV11-2 to TRBJ2-5, with D perhaps matching TRBD2 (6 bases). From germline, CDR1 is SGHAT and CDR2 FQNNGV. V was cut by 5 bases and J by 4 bases, with 17 bases left in between. The CDR3 has 15 amino acids. In DNA form, the CDR3 reads TGTGCCAGCAGCACCGGGCGGAGGGCTGCAGAGACCCAGTACTTC. Translating gives CASSTGRRAAETQYF.

This chain uses TRBV5-6 with TRBJ2-1, with TRBD1 as a possible D gene (6 bases). The germline V and J ends were trimmed by 3 bases and 8 bases, with 12 bases remaining between them. Germline V gene data show CDR1 as SGHDT and CDR2 as YYEEEE. CDR3 length: 13 residues. CDR3 coding DNA: TGTGCCAGCAGCTCTACAGGGTTGGATGAGCAGTTCTTC. Translated, it gives CASSSTGLDEQFF. The full variable domain, with the rest looked up from reference TRBV5-6 and TRBJ2-1, is DAGVTQSPTHLIKTRGQQVTLRCSPKSGHDTVSWYQQALGQGPQFIFQYYEEEERQRGNFPDRFSGHQFPNYSSELNVNALLLGDSALYLCASSSTGLDEQFFGPGTRLTVL.